The table lists the clone carrying this T cell receptor beta chain with a count of one. The CDR3 consists of 13 residues. Germline V gives CDR1 GTSNPN, CDR2 SVGIG (reference sequence). The ends lost 1 base at V and 4 bases at J; junction bases unmatched: 1. Original processing notes: Amplification of reference gene primers provided the estimated nucleated cell counts. Assay used: immunoSEQ multiplex PCR; TCRdb lists only in-frame clones, some missing. Clone size and the V and J calls come from that table; the DNA yielded D and trimming. The sample records approximately 72,000 clones, more than 75% being singletons. The sample originates from a study of blood T cell repertoires in COVID-19. Study-wide background: There were acute and convalescent COVID-19 samples, and they came from the United States, Italy and Spain. T cells, B-cell-depleted T cells, or PBMCs supplied cDNA or gDNA.

The sequencing sample was made of peripheral blood. The chain has TRBV30 and TRBJ1-5; 7 bases are shared with TRBD1. This clonotype was obtained from an older woman with acute or convalescent COVID-19. The CDR3: CAWSGQGNQPQHF. The DNA of the CDR3 is TGTGCCTGGAGTGGACAGGGAAATCAGCCCCAGCATTTT.